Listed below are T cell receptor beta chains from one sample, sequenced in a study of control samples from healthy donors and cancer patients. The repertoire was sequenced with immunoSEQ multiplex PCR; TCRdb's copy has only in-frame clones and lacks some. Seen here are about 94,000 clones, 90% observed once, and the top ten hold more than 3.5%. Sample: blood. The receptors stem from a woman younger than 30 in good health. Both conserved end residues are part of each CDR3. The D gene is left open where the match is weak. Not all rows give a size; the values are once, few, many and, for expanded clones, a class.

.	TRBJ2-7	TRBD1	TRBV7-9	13	CASSLLTGYEQYF	TGTGCCAGCAGCCTCCTGACAGGGTACGAGCAGTACTTC
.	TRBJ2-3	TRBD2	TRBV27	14	CASSFWAGDDTQYF	TGTGCCAGCAGTTTTTGGGCGGGGGACGATACGCAGTATTTT
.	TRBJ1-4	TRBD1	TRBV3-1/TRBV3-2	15	CASSQTIGGNEKLFF	TGTGCCAGCAGCCAGACCATAGGGGGCAATGAAAAACTGTTTTTT
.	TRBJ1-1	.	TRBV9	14	CASSVDVGNTEAFF	TGTGCCAGCAGCGTAGACGTTGGGAACACTGAAGCTTTCTTT
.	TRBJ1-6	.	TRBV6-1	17	CASSEIGQVPLNSPLHF	TGTGCCAGCAGTGAAATCGGGCAGGTCCCGCTTAATTCACCCCTCCACTTT
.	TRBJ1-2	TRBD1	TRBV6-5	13	CASSYRGLGGYTF	TGTGCCAGCAGTTACAGGGGGCTTGGAGGCTACACCTTC
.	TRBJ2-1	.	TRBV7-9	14	CASSLADGGDEQFF	TGTGCCAGCAGCTTAGCCGACGGGGGCGATGAGCAGTTCTTC
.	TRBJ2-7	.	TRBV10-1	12	CASSRGDTEQYF	TGCGCCAGCAGCCGAGGGGACACCGAGCAGTACTTC
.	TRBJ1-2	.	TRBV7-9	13	CASSFNSRDGYTF	TGTGCCAGCAGCTTCAACAGCAGGGATGGCTACACCTTC
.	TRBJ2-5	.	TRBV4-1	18	CASSPKGPLVRGWETQYF	TGCGCCAGCAGCCCCAAGGGACCCTTGGTGAGGGGGTGGGAGACCCAGTACTTC
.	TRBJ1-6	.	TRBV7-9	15	CASSLVTGNNSPLHF	TGTGCCAGCAGCTTAGTGACTGGGAATAATTCACCCCTCCACTTT
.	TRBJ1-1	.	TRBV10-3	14	CAISAGFMNTEAFF	TGTGCCATCAGTGCAGGGTTCATGAACACTGAAGCTTTCTTT
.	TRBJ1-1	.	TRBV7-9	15	CATDTTMGGGGEAFF	TGTGCCACCGATACAACCATGGGGGGCGGGGGTGAAGCTTTCTTT
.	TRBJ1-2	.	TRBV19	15	CASSLRQDLNYGYTF	TGTGCCAGTAGTCTTAGACAGGATCTTAACTATGGCTACACCTTC
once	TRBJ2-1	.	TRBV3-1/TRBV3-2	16	CASSLGGPPIYNEQFF	TGTGCCAGCAGCCTGGGGGGCCCGCCTATATACAATGAGCAGTTCTTC
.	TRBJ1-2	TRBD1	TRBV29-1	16	CSVDAFTGGVSYGYTF	TGCAGCGTTGACGCTTTCACAGGGGGTGTAAGCTATGGCTACACCTTC
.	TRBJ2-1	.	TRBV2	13	CASATDRYNEQFF	TGTGCCAGCGCCACAGACAGATACAATGAGCAGTTCTTC
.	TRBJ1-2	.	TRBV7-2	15	CASSLVSGGFYGYTF	TGTGCCAGCAGCTTAGTATCTGGGGGGTTCTATGGCTACACCTTC
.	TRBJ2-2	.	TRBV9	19	CASSAALKSGAHNTGELFF	TGTGCCAGCAGCGCGGCTCTTAAGTCCGGGGCACATAACACCGGGGAGCTGTTTTTT
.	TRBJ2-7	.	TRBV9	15	CASSVDGDLSYEQYF	TGTGCCAGCAGCGTAGATGGGGACCTCTCCTACGAGCAGTACTTC
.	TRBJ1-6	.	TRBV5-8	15	CASVLESSYNSPLHF	TGTGCCAGCGTTTTGGAAAGCTCCTATAATTCACCCCTCCACTTT
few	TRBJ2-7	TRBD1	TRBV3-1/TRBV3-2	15	CASSYRSGTGDEQYF	TGTGCCAGCAGCTACCGGTCCGGGACAGGGGACGAGCAGTACTTC
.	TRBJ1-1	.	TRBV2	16	CASSDAGGGGRTEAFF	TGTGCCAGCAGTGACGCGGGGGGAGGGGGTAGGACTGAAGCTTTCTTT